This TCR beta chain was obtained from a study of blood T cells in healthy people across ages. This clonotype was counted a few times. This CDR3 is built from 12 residues. Germline assignment: CDR1 SNHLY and CDR2 FYNNEI. V lost 6 bases and J 4 bases, leaving 9 bases between the germline ends. Through a sample-barcoded 5' primer and a J-beta primer mix, a second PCR was run for roughly 6 to 12 cycles. TCRdb analysed the 5' RACE reads with MiXCR anew, one entry per CDR3 protein. This sample has around 700,000 distinct CDR3 sequences, with approximately 25% found just once. The sample also formed part of further work on T cells of mothers and their children.

Input material: blood. This receptor was taken from a boy between 10 and 17 years old in good health. The chain combines TRBV2 with TRBJ1-2, with a weak D call TRBD1 (5 bases). The CDR3 is CASRDTPYGYTF. CDR3 DNA: TGTGCCAGCAGGGACACCCCCTATGGCTACACCTTC.